One sample yielded the 7 T cell receptor beta chains listed below, sequenced in a study of blood T cell repertoires in COVID-19. Assay used: immunoSEQ multiplex PCR; TCRdb lists only in-frame clones, some missing. This table has some 96,000 clones, 85% to 90% appearing once. What was sequenced was peripheral blood. Receptor source: a human donor in a cohort sampled during active COVID-19.

The chain combines TRBV28 with TRBJ1-4; D may be TRBD1 (5 bases). The CDR3 extends over 15 amino acids. Germline V gene sequence: CDR1 MDHEN, CDR2 SYDVKM. Trimming pared 2 bases from V and 7 bases from J, leaving 14 bases between. Written as DNA, the CDR3 is TGTGCCAGCAGTTTAGTTCTAGGGACTGGTGAAAAACTGTTTTTT. Protein product: CASSLVLGTGEKLFF. The whole variable domain, remainder taken from reference TRBV28 and TRBJ1-4, is DVKVTQSSRYLVKRTGEKVFLECVQDMDHENMFWYRQDPGLGLRLIYFSYDVKMKEKGDIPEGYSVSREKKERFSLILESASTNQTSMYLCASSLVLGTGEKLFFGSGTQLSVL.

The V gene is TRBV6-2 or TRBV6-3, the J gene TRBJ2-3, with 7 positions matching TRBD1. This CDR3 has 15 residues. V lost 4 bases to trimming and J lost 2 bases; unmatched junction nucleotides: 6. Germline V gene lookup returns CDR1 MNHEY and CDR2 SVGEGT. The chain's CDR3 is CASSLGTVVTDTQYF. The CDR3 nucleotides read TGTGCCAGCAGTTTAGGGACAGTCGTCACAGATACGCAGTATTTT.

This clone was picked up one time. V usage is TRBV11-2 and J usage is TRBJ2-7; 10 bases match TRBD1. From germline, CDR1 is SGHAT and CDR2 FQNNGV. The V gene end was trimmed by 7 bases and the J gene end by 3 bases; junction bases not matched to a gene: 6. The CDR3 extends over 14 amino acids. CDR3 residues: CASTLGQGIYEQYF. CDR3 in DNA: TGTGCCAGCACCCTGGGACAGGGGATCTACGAGCAGTACTTC.

The rearrangement uses TRBV28 and TRBJ2-3; tentatively, D is TRBD1 (5 bases). Germline V gene data show CDR1 as MDHEN and CDR2 as SYDVKM. The V end was cut by 3 bases, the J end by 6 bases, with 22 bases between. The length of the CDR3 is 17 residues. The CDR3 loop reads CASSFMQGYSLVDTQYF. For the CDR3, the DNA is TGTGCCAGCAGTTTTATGCAGGGTTATTCGTTAGTGGATACGCAGTATTTT.

The V gene is TRBV19, the J gene TRBJ2-3; a weak D match, TRBD2 (6 bases). Deletions cut 5 bases from V and 0 bases from J, with 18 bases between. The CDR3 contains 17 residues. CDR1 LNHDA and CDR2 SQIVND come from the germline V gene (reference sequence). CDR3 DNA: TGTGCCAGTAGTCCGGGAGTGTGGGCCAGAAGCACAGATACGCAGTATTTT. Protein: CASSPGVWARSTDTQYF.

The rearrangement uses TRBV29-1 and TRBJ2-1, with 7 bases identical to TRBD1. The ends lost 5 bases at V and 2 bases at J; junction bases unmatched: 6. The CDR3 is 14 amino acids. Germline CDR1 SQVTM, CDR2 ANQGSEA. CDR3 DNA sequence: TGCAGCGTTCTAGGTCAGGGGGCCTACAATGAGCAGTTCTTC. It codes for CSVLGQGAYNEQFF.

V usage is TRBV5-5 and J usage is TRBJ2-7, with D perhaps TRBD2 (5 bases). The CDR3 loop spans 16 amino acids. V dropped 2 bases and J dropped 3 bases, with 18 bases sitting between them. Germline V gene sequence: CDR1 SGHKS, CDR2 YYEKEE (reference sequence). The CDR3 nucleotides read TGTGCCAGCAGCTTTGGAGGAGCCCTAAACATCTACGAGCAGTACTTC. Translated, it gives CASSFGGALNIYEQYF.